Shown below are 11 T cell receptor beta chains from a single sample sequenced in a study of blood T cell repertoires in COVID-19. Sequencing used immunoSEQ multiplex PCR; TCRdb keeps in-frame clones, though not all of them. The sample has around 240,000 clones, roughly nine tenths seen once. Sequencing used PBMCs or T cells enriched from blood (not recorded which). The source is a human donor in a cohort exposed to, infected with or recovered from COVID-19 (not recorded which). The donor label of this sample is uncertain.

Here the CDR3 reads CATSDPDTYEQYF. DNA of the CDR3: TGTGCCACCAGTGATCCCGACACCTACGAGCAGTACTTC. The rearrangement joins TRBV24-1 to TRBJ2-7; no reliable D call. Trimming stripped 3 bases from V and 2 bases from J, with 7 bases between. Germline V gives CDR1 KGHDR, CDR2 SFDVKD. There are 13 residues in the CDR3.

This clone was picked up one time. The chain combines TRBV7-9 with TRBJ2-1, with TRBD1 matching 10 bases. V trimming: 5 bases; J trimming: 6 bases; junction bases outside the gene matches: 7. Germline-derived CDR1 and CDR2 are SEHNR and FQNEAQ (reference sequence). The CDR3 covers 15 residues. The CDR3 sequence: CASSPLGTGVNEQFF. In DNA, the CDR3 is TGTGCCAGCAGCCCCCTGGGGACAGGGGTCAATGAGCAGTTCTTC. The full variable domain, rest sourced from reference TRBV7-9 and TRBJ2-1, is DTGVSQNPRHKITKRGQNVTFRCDPISEHNRLYWYRQTLGQGPEFLTYFQNEAQLEKSRLLSDRFSAERPKGSFSTLEIQRTEQGDSAMYLCASSPLGTGVNEQFFGPGTRLTVL.

This rearrangement joins TRBV5-1 to TRBJ1-1, with unresolved D. V lost 0 bases, J lost 4 bases, and 16 bases lay in between. The CDR3 is made up of 16 amino acids. Germline V gene sequence: CDR1 SGHRS, CDR2 YFSETQ. This CDR3 reads CASSLEGPGEGTEAFF. The CDR3, as DNA: TGCGCCAGCAGCTTGGAAGGTCCTGGGGAGGGCACTGAAGCTTTCTTT.

The rearrangement links TRBV19 to TRBJ2-5, with TRBD1 matching 7 bases. The J segment lost 1 base and the V segment lost 5 bases, leaving 10 bases of the junction unmatched. Germline V gene lookup returns CDR1 LNHDA and CDR2 SQIVND (reference sequence). The CDR3 runs to 16 residues. CDR3 protein: CASSDGSSGGQETQYF. In DNA form, the CDR3 reads TGTGCCAGTAGTGATGGATCCTCAGGGGGCCAAGAGACCCAGTACTTC.

V gene TRBV5-1 combines with J gene TRBJ2-1; 11 nucleotides match TRBD2. J lost 6 bases, V lost 3 bases, and 8 bases had no gene match. The CDR3 spans 16 residues. Germline V gives CDR1 SGHRS, CDR2 YFSETQ. CDR3 amino acids: CASSSKLAGASNEQFF. CDR3 sequence (DNA): TGCGCCAGCAGCTCCAAACTAGCGGGGGCATCCAATGAGCAGTTCTTC.

This sequence joins TRBV13 and TRBJ1-5; 7 bases line up with TRBD1. Germline lookup yields CDR1 PRHDT and CDR2 FYEKMQ (reference sequence). The ends lost 4 bases at V and 2 bases at J; junction bases unmatched: 2. The CDR3 sequence is 14 residues long. The CDR3 region is CASSSTGGNQPQHF. The CDR3 nucleotides read TGTGCCAGCAGCTCAACAGGGGGCAATCAGCCCCAGCATTTT. The full variable domain, rest sourced from reference TRBV13 and TRBJ1-5, is AAGVIQSPRHLIKEKRETATLKCYPIPRHDTVYWYQQGPGQDPQFLISFYEKMQSDKGSIPDRFSAQQFSDYHSELNMSSLELGDSALYFCASSSTGGNQPQHFGDGTRLSIL.

The chain joins TRBV18 to TRBJ1-6; 7 bases agree with TRBD1. The CDR3 covers 17 residues. From germline, CDR1 is KGHSH and CDR2 LQKENI. With 1 base clipped from V and 7 bases from J, the junction kept 10 bases outside the gene matches. DNA for the CDR3: TGTGCCAGCTCACCACGGCTCTCAAGGGGGCTGAATTCACCCCTCCACTTT. It specifies CASSPRLSRGLNSPLHF.

In DNA, the CDR3 is TGTGCCAGCAGCCAGACGGTGGGAGACACTGAAGCTTTCTTT. It encodes CASSQTVGDTEAFF. This chain joins TRBV21-1 and TRBJ1-1. TRBV21-1 constitutes a pseudogene. The CDR3 is 14 residues long.

The CDR3 spells CSASSGVADTQYF. The CDR3, as DNA: TGCAGTGCTAGTTCAGGGGTGGCAGATACGCAGTATTTT. The chain links TRBV20-1 to TRBJ2-3; D perhaps matches TRBD1 (6 bases). The germline V gene encodes CDR1 DFQATT and CDR2 SNEGSKA (reference sequence). Trimming removed 3 bases from V and 4 bases from J, with 11 bases in between. The length of the CDR3 is 13 residues.

The rearrangement joins TRBV11-2 to TRBJ1-3; D gene ambiguous. V lost 2 bases and J 0 bases, leaving 17 bases between the germline ends. This CDR3 is 18 amino acids long. Germline V CDR1 and CDR2: SGHAT, FQNNGV. The CDR3 region is CASSLSGKTLSSGNTIYF. Written as DNA, the CDR3 is TGTGCCAGCAGCTTATCCGGGAAAACTTTAAGCTCTGGAAACACCATATATTTT.

The J gene is TRBJ2-7, the V gene TRBV4-2; 11 positions agree with TRBD1. Germline V gene lookup returns CDR1 LGHNA and CDR2 YNFKEQ. The CDR3 length is 15 residues. V gave up 0 bases and J gave up 6 bases; unmatched junction bases: 4. DNA of the CDR3: TGTGCCAGCAGCCAAGAAGGGACAGGGGGGATCGAGCAGTACTTC. Translated: CASSQEGTGGIEQYF.